Following are 17 T cell receptor beta chains from one sample sequenced in a study of regulatory T cells in long-lasting Graves disease. Specified time point: newly diagnosed GD, antithyroid drugs for less than 3 months. PBMCs were the source of the RNA used for TCR sequencing. iRepertoire HTBI primers and Arm-PCR of CDR3 regions built TCR beta libraries. TCRdb processed the multiplex PCR reads anew with MiXCR; each CDR3 protein has one entry. The data contain 540,000 or so distinct CDR3 sequences, roughly 14% of them seen just once; the ten biggest clones take up roughly 10%. These sequences were also reported in another study, on T cells in Graves' hyperthyroidism and ophthalmopathy.

Sequencing was performed on peripheral blood mononuclear cells (PBMCs), taken at new diagnosis, from a patient treated with antithyroid drugs. These receptors were collected from a young man with Graves disease.

This clonotype was seen ten or more times. V gene TRBV12-3 or TRBV12-4 combines with J gene TRBJ2-4, with 10 nucleotides matching TRBD2. This CDR3 has 15 residues. J lost 9 bases, V lost 11 bases, and 16 bases had no gene match. In DNA form, the CDR3 reads TGTGCCTGTGGTCTAGCGGGAGACCGGGTTGGCATTCAGTACTTC. It encodes CACGLAGDRVGIQYF.

The gene calls are TRBV5-4 and TRBJ2-5; 9 nucleotides align to TRBD1. Germline-derived CDR1 and CDR2 are SGHNT and YYREEE (reference sequence). The CDR3 is made up of 14 amino acids. Trimming cost V 4 bases and J 3 bases; bases outside gene matches: 4. CDR3 bases: TGTGCCAGCAGCCGCCGGGACAGGGAAGAGACCCAGTACTTC. Translated: CASSRRDREETQYF.

The table lists this clonotype with many counts. This chain connects TRBV2 to TRBJ2-3, with a weak D call TRBD2 (6 bases). The CDR3 contains 14 residues. V lost 3 bases and J 11 bases, leaving 18 bases between the germline ends. Looked up from germline, CDR1 is SNHLY and CDR2 is FYNNEI. The CDR3 DNA sequence: TGTGCCAGCAGTGAGGCCGGGACTGGGCGTGGGCAGTATTTT. Amino acid sequence: CASSEAGTGRGQYF.

This clonotype was seen more than once but under ten times. V usage is TRBV18 and J usage is TRBJ2-3, with 7 bases fitting TRBD2. CDR3 length equals 13 residues. Germline assignment: CDR1 KGHSH and CDR2 LQKENI. V dropped 8 bases and J dropped 4; count of bases not matched to a gene: 6. CDR3 bases: TGTGCCAGCCCCCCTAGCGGCCCAGATACGCAGTATTTT. It codes for CASPPSGPDTQYF. The whole variable domain, remainder taken from reference TRBV18 and TRBJ2-3, is NAGVMQNPRHLVRRRGQEARLRCSPMKGHSHVYWYRQLPEEGLKFMVYLQKENIIDESGMPKERFSAEFPKEGPSILRIQQVVRGDSAAYFCASPPSGPDTQYFGPGTRLTVL.

This clonotype has at least ten counts. J is TRBJ1-2 and V is TRBV29-1, with D unclear. Germline loops: CDR1 SQVTM, CDR2 ANQGSEA. The CDR3 has 11 amino acids. The V end lost 4 bases, the J end lost 4 bases, and 7 bases lay between the germline ends. The CDR3 DNA is TGCAGCGTTGCCCAGCTCTATGGCTACACCTTC. Its translation: CSVAQLYGYTF.

This clonotype showed up many times. V is TRBV7-9 and J is TRBJ2-1; 8 bases are shared with TRBD2. This CDR3 has 16 residues. Per germline, CDR1 SEHNR and CDR2 FQNEAQ (reference sequence). After removal of 1 base from V and 8 bases from J, the junction contained 10 bases not matched to a gene. CDR3 in amino acids: CASSLVRSGSLDEQFF. The CDR3 DNA follows: TGTGCCAGCAGCTTAGTACGGAGCGGGAGTTTAGATGAGCAGTTCTTC.

The sample holds many counts of this clonotype. The V and J genes are TRBV20-1 and TRBJ1-1; 10 bases fit TRBD1. This CDR3 spans 14 amino acids. The V segment lost 3 bases and the J segment 7 bases; nucleotides outside the gene matches: 8. In germline, CDR1 is DFQATT, CDR2 SNEGSKA (reference sequence). DNA for the CDR3: TGCAGTGCTAGTCAGGGGACAGGGGCTATTGAAGCTTTCTTT. This translates into CSASQGTGAIEAFF.

V and J are TRBV7-8 and TRBJ1-3, with unresolved D. The CDR3 has 16 amino acids. Trimming took 1 base from V and 0 from J, leaving 10 bases between them. Per germline, CDR1 SGHVS and CDR2 FQNEAQ. The chain's CDR3 is CASSLVVASSGNTIYF. The CDR3 DNA is TGTGCCAGCAGCTTAGTGGTCGCCAGCTCTGGAAACACCATATATTTT.

This clonotype was counted ten times or more. The chain is built from TRBV28 and TRBJ1-2, with D unresolved. The CDR3 has 13 residues. The V gene's germline CDR1 is MDHEN and CDR2 SYDVKM. V gave up 3 bases and J gave up 7 bases, with 12 bases separating them. CDR3 amino acids: CASSLPAMGGYTF. In DNA, the CDR3 is TGTGCCAGCAGTTTGCCAGCCATGGGTGGCTACACCTTC.

This clonotype appeared many times. The rearrangement uses TRBV7-2 and TRBJ1-2; no reliable D call. The CDR3 contains 11 residues. Germline V gene data show CDR1 as SGHTA and CDR2 as FQGNSA. The V and J ends lost 10 bases and 4 bases respectively, with 10 bases between them. The CDR3 region is CATRGGYGYTF. CDR3 DNA sequence: TGTGCCACCCGGGGTGGCTATGGCTACACCTTC.

Many counts were recorded for this clonotype. The J gene is TRBJ2-1, the V gene TRBV11-3; TRBD2 aligns across 10 bases. In germline, CDR1 is SGHNT, CDR2 YENEEA. The junction had 10 bases not matched to a gene; V was cut back by 8 bases and J by 9 bases. CDR3 size: 14 residues. The CDR3 sequence is CASAAGTSVGEQFF. In DNA form, the CDR3 reads TGTGCCAGCGCGGCCGGGACTAGCGTAGGTGAGCAGTTCTTC.

The gene calls are TRBV24-1 and TRBJ1-5, with 12 bases that match TRBD1. CDR3 size: 20 residues. Unmatched junction bases numbered 15, after V lost 4 bases and J lost 3 bases. The germline gives CDR1 KGHDR, CDR2 SFDVKD. CDR3 in amino acids: CATSETGTGGLVKSNQPQHF. The CDR3 DNA sequence: TGTGCCACCAGTGAGACCGGGACAGGGGGCTTGGTAAAGTCCAATCAGCCCCAGCATTTT.

This clonotype was seen only a few times. This sequence joins TRBV7-3 and TRBJ2-7; D gene ambiguous. The CDR3 contains 12 residues. The germline V gene has CDR1 SGHTA and CDR2 FQGTGA. V gave up 2 bases and J gave up 5 bases, with 7 bases separating them. The CDR3 sequence: CASSLGENEQYF. In nucleotides, the CDR3 is TGTGCCAGCAGCTTAGGCGAAAACGAGCAGTACTTC.

The chain recombines TRBV20-1 with TRBJ2-7, with a tentative D call TRBD1 (5 bases). The CDR3 extends over 13 amino acids. V dropped 6 bases and J dropped 2 bases, with 14 bases sitting between them. CDR1 is DFQATT, CDR2 SNEGSKA, per germline (reference sequence). CDR3 nucleotides: TGCAGTGCAGGGGATACGGTTCCCTACGAGCAGTACTTC. This gives the protein CSAGDTVPYEQYF.

V and J are TRBV7-2 and TRBJ1-1; 7 bases are a match to TRBD1. Per germline, CDR1 SGHTA and CDR2 FQGNSA. Trimming took 2 bases from V and 4 from J; bases not matched to a gene: 10. The CDR3 is made up of 16 amino acids. CDR3 in amino acids: CASSLRQGGSGTEAFF. CDR3 bases: TGTGCCAGCAGCTTACGACAGGGTGGAAGTGGCACTGAAGCTTTCTTT.

This clonotype was counted many times. The chain joins TRBV7-9 to TRBJ2-5; D might be TRBD1 (5 bases). The germline V and J ends were trimmed by 4 bases and 7 bases, with 28 bases remaining between them. CDR1 is SEHNR, CDR2 FQNEAQ, per germline (reference sequence). The CDR3 covers 18 residues. The CDR3, as DNA: TGTGCCAGCAGCTCCCTTGCATTAACACGCAGGGCCTGGGGGACCCAGTACTTC. Translating gives CASSSLALTRRAWGTQYF.

This clonotype was detected ten times or more. CDR3 coding DNA: TGTGCCAGCAGTTTCGGGAGTCAGCTAAATCAGCCCCAGCATTTT. Its protein is CASSFGSQLNQPQHF. The chain joins TRBV12-3 or TRBV12-4 to TRBJ1-5; D gene ambiguous. This CDR3 comprises 15 residues. Trimming removed 3 bases at V and 4 bases at J, with 13 bases between.